This TCR beta chain was identified during a study of technical replicates of blood from several donors. Assay: immunoSEQ multiplex PCR; the TCRdb copy retains only in-frame clones and omits some. The sample includes just under 60,000 clones, 90% to 95% seen only once; the top ten take approximately 3.6%. The sequence was collected from a human donor in good health. Some clones in this sample may be carry-over from other donors' samples. The sequenced sample was PBMCs.

The CDR3, as DNA: TGTGCCAGCAGACTGGCCTACGAGCAGTACTTC. Its protein is CASRLAYEQYF. The chain has TRBV2 and TRBJ2-7; D gene ambiguous. Germline lookup yields CDR1 SNHLY and CDR2 FYNNEI. The CDR3 totals 11 residues. The V end was cut by 6 bases, the J end by 2 bases, with 5 bases between.